Presented here are 8 T cell receptor beta chains from one specimen sequenced in a study of blood T cell repertoires in COVID-19. The assay was immunoSEQ multiplex PCR, and TCRdb's table has in-frame clones only and misses some. The data hold 150,000 to 200,000 clones, with around 82% observed a single time. The specimen was PBMCs or T cells enriched from blood (not recorded which). The receptors here all came from a man aged 35 to 55 who had recovered from COVID-19.

The V and J genes are TRBV7-2 and TRBJ1-5; D gene uncertain. The V and J ends lost 4 bases and 2 bases respectively, with 9 bases between them. The V gene's germline CDR1 is SGHTA and CDR2 FQGNSA. The CDR3 consists of 14 residues. The CDR3 sequence is CASSSDGGNQPQHF. The DNA of the CDR3 is TGTGCCAGCAGCTCTGACGGAGGCAATCAGCCCCAGCATTTT.

The V call is TRBV19, the J call TRBJ1-2; D possibly corresponds to TRBD1 (6 bases). The CDR3 runs to 18 residues. Trimming removed 5 bases from V and 3 bases from J, with 25 bases in between. Per the germline V gene, CDR1 is LNHDA and CDR2 is SQIVND (reference sequence). The CDR3 loop reads CASSHTLFLGQHHYGYTF. CDR3 DNA: TGTGCCAGTAGTCACACCCTCTTTTTAGGACAGCACCACTATGGCTACACCTTC. The full variable domain, in which reference TRBV19 and TRBJ1-2 provide the parts outside the CDR3, is DGGITQSPKYLFRKEGQNVTLSCEQNLNHDAMYWYRQDPGQGLRLIYYSQIVNDFQKGDIAEGYSVSREKKESFPLTVTSAQKNPTAFYLCASSHTLFLGQHHYGYTFGSGTRLTVV.

This clone was counted between two and nine times. CDR3 DNA: TGTGCCAGCACCGACCCCGGGACAGGGGTGCCGGGCTACACCTTC. It is translated as CASTDPGTGVPGYTF. The J gene is TRBJ1-2, the V gene TRBV28; 10 bases match TRBD1. In germline, CDR1 is MDHEN, CDR2 SYDVKM. The CDR3 is made up of 15 amino acids. V dropped 7 bases and J dropped 8; count of bases not matched to a gene: 13.

The chain joins TRBV15 to TRBJ2-3; the D gene is possibly TRBD2 (6 bases). CDR3 length: 14 amino acids. Deletions cut 8 bases from V and 1 base from J, with 13 bases between. Germline V gene lookup returns CDR1 LNHNV and CDR2 YYDKDF (reference sequence). CDR3: CATSRGDGTDTQYF. DNA for the CDR3: TGTGCCACCTCTCGCGGGGACGGCACAGATACGCAGTATTTT.

The V and J genes are TRBV11-2 and TRBJ2-1, with 9 bases matching TRBD2. CDR3 length: 17 amino acids. Germline CDR1 and CDR2: SGHAT and FQNNGV. V gave up 6 bases and J gave up 4 bases; unmatched junction bases: 13. The CDR3 DNA follows: TGTGCCAGCAGTCTAAGGTCCGGGACTAGCACGTACAATGAGCAGTTCTTC. It encodes CASSLRSGTSTYNEQFF.

The table lists this clone with a few counts. The CDR3 protein is CASSWTGADTQYF. CDR3 DNA: TGTGCCAGCAGCTGGACAGGGGCAGATACGCAGTATTTT. V usage is TRBV7-8 and J usage is TRBJ2-3; 9 bases map to TRBD1. Per the germline V gene, CDR1 is SGHVS and CDR2 is FQNEAQ. Unmatched junction bases numbered 0, after V lost 4 bases and J lost 4 bases. The CDR3 sequence is 13 residues long.

This chain joins TRBV19 and TRBJ1-1; tentatively, D is TRBD1 (5 bases). Trimming removed 1 base at V and 5 bases at J, with 17 bases between. CDR1 and CDR2 (germline): LNHDA, SQIVND (reference sequence). This CDR3 is 16 amino acids long. Written as DNA, the CDR3 is TGTGCCAGTAGTATAGGCCGATTCGACAGAACAACTGAAGCTTTCTTT. It specifies CASSIGRFDRTTEAFF.

V gene TRBV2 combines with J gene TRBJ1-5; 7 nucleotides line up with TRBD1. The CDR3 consists of 14 residues. The ends lost 4 bases at V and 3 bases at J; junction bases unmatched: 3. The germline V gene has CDR1 SNHLY and CDR2 FYNNEI. CDR3 region: CASSGTGLNQPQHF. CDR3 DNA sequence: TGTGCCAGCAGTGGGACAGGACTCAATCAGCCCCAGCATTTT.